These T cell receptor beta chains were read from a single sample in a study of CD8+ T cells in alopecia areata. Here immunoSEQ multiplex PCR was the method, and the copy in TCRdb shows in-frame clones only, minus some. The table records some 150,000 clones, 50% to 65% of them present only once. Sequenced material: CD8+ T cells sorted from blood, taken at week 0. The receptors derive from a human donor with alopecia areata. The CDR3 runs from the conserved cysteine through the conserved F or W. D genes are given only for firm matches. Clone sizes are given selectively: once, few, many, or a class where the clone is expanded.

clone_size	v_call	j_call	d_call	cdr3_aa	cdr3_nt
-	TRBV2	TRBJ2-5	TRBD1	CASSSGTEETQYF	TGTGCCAGCAGTTCCGGGACAGAAGAGACCCAGTACTTC
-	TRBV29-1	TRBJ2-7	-	CSVGRGDEQYF	TGCAGCGTCGGCCGTGGGGACGAGCAGTACTTC
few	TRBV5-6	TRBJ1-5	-	CASSLDSSNQPQHF	TGTGCCAGCAGCCTGGACAGCTCTAATCAGCCCCAGCATTTT
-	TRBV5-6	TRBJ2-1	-	CASSPGDNEQFF	TGTGCCAGCAGCCCAGGTGACAATGAGCAGTTCTTC
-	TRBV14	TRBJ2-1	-	CASSQVPGTREDEQFF	TGTGCCAGCAGCCAAGTTCCGGGGACTCGAGAGGATGAGCAGTTCTTC
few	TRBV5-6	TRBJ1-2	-	CASSLVAEGPIYGYTF	TGTGCCAGCAGCTTGGTGGCAGAAGGGCCGATCTATGGCTACACCTTC
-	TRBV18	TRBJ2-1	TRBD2	CASSPPLAGPNEQFF	TGTGCCAGCTCACCACCCCTAGCGGGGCCTAATGAGCAGTTCTTC
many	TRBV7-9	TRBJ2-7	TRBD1	CASSWDRDPTGEPTKQYF	TGTGCCAGCAGCTGGGACAGGGACCCCACCGGTGAACCTACGAAGCAGTACTTC
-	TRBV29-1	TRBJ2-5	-	CSVPGVVGTQYF	TGCAGCGTTCCGGGGGTGGTTGGGACCCAGTACTTC
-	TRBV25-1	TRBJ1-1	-	CASRIGVANTEAFF	TGTGCCAGCCGAATTGGGGTGGCGAACACTGAAGCTTTCTTT
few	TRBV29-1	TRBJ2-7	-	CSVESGSGGQYF	TGCAGCGTTGAATCAGGGAGTGGCGGGCAGTACTTC
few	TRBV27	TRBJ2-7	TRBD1	CASSPGQVFYEQYF	TGTGCCAGCAGTCCGGGACAGGTATTCTACGAGCAGTACTTC
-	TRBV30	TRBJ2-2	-	CAWNAWGELFF	TGTGCCTGGAATGCTTGGGGGGAGCTGTTTTTT
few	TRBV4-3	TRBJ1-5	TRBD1	CASSQDRGHQPQHF	TGCGCCAGCAGCCAAGACAGGGGGCATCAGCCCCAGCATTTT
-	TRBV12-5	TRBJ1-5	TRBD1	CASGSELTGAINQPQHF	TGTGCTAGTGGTTCGGAACTGACAGGGGCGATCAATCAGCCCCAGCATTTT
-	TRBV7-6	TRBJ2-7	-	CASSLGDGAYEQYF	TGTGCCAGCAGCTTAGGGGACGGTGCCTACGAGCAGTACTTC
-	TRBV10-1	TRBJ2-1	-	CASSESMGDEQFF	TGCGCCAGCAGTGAGTCGATGGGGGATGAGCAGTTCTTC
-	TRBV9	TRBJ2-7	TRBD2	CASSVTAGVSSYEQYF	TGTGCCAGCAGCGTGACGGCGGGGGTATCCTCCTACGAGCAGTACTTC
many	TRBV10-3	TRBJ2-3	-	CAISESIDTQYF	TGTGCCATCAGTGAGTCGATAGATACGCAGTATTTT
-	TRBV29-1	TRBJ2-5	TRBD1	CSVESTGWVGETQYF	TGCAGCGTTGAGTCGACAGGGTGGGTGGGAGAGACCCAGTACTTC
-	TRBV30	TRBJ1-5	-	CAWSVGGDQPQHF	TGTGCCTGGAGTGTGGGAGGGGATCAGCCCCAGCATTTT
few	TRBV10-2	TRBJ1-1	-	CASAVNRVLDAFF	TGCGCCAGCGCCGTAAACAGGGTCCTCGACGCTTTCTTT
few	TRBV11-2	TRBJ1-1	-	CASSLGDTEAFF	TGTGCCAGCAGCTTAGGGGACACTGAAGCTTTCTTT
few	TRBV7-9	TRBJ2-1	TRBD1	CASSLARTGSNEQFF	TGTGCCAGCAGCTTAGCTAGGACAGGGAGCAATGAGCAGTTCTTC
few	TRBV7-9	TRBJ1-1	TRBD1	CASSQLRAGQGLENTEAFF	TGTGCCAGCAGCCAATTGCGGGCAGGACAGGGGTTGGAGAACACTGAAGCTTTCTTT
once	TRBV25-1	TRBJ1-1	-	CASSEYGGGTEAFF	TGTGCCAGCAGTGAATATGGGGGTGGCACTGAAGCTTTCTTT
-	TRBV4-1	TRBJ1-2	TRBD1	CASSQPRGAPGYTF	TGCGCCAGCAGCCAACCCAGGGGGGCTCCTGGCTACACCTTC
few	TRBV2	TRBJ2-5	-	CASSGGNTPTETQYF	TGTGCCAGCAGTGGAGGGAACACTCCTACTGAGACCCAGTACTTC